The 25 T cell receptor beta chains below were found in one sample sequenced in a study of identical twins. One entry per CDR3 protein, called by TCRdb with MiXCR from the 5' RACE reads. The repertoire has roughly 690,000 distinct CDR3 sequences, 5.5% to 7.5% of them found once; the top ten carry roughly 1.8%. The sequencing input was naive T cells sorted from blood. These receptors were taken from a man aged 18 to 30 in good health.

V gene TRBV12-3 or TRBV12-4 combines with J gene TRBJ1-1, with D unresolved. The ends were cut back, 1 base at V and 3 bases at J, with 6 bases in the middle. CDR3 length equals 13 residues. The chain's CDR3 is CASSLGPDTEAFF. The CDR3 DNA is TGTGCCAGCAGTTTAGGGCCAGACACTGAAGCTTTCTTT.

This clonotype has only a few counts. The chain couples TRBV6-5 to TRBJ2-7, with 8 bases matching TRBD1. CDR1 and CDR2 from the germline V gene are MNHEY and SVGAGI. With 2 bases clipped from V and 6 bases from J, the junction kept 3 bases outside the gene matches. This CDR3 spans 13 amino acids. DNA of the CDR3: TGTGCCAGCAGTTACCGGACAGGGTTCGAGCAGTACTTC. Translation gives CASSYRTGFEQYF.

In its sample, this clonotype was seen many times. This chain uses TRBV5-1 with TRBJ2-1, with 7 bases that match TRBD1. Germline V gene sequence: CDR1 SGHRS, CDR2 YFSETQ. After removal of 3 bases from V and 8 bases from J, the junction contained 11 bases not matched to a gene. This CDR3 has 15 residues. The CDR3 coding sequence is TGCGCCAGCAGCTCACTTCACCGGGACAGAGATGAGCAGTTCTTC. This sequence encodes CASSSLHRDRDEQFF.

This clonotype was detected ten times or more. V gene TRBV7-9 combines with J gene TRBJ2-1, with D tentatively TRBD1 (7 bases). This CDR3 has 15 amino acids. Germline lookup yields CDR1 SEHNR and CDR2 FQNEAQ (reference sequence). V was pared by 8 bases and J by 5 bases, with 19 bases between. The CDR3 sequence: CASGGFRGANNEQFF. In DNA form, the CDR3 reads TGTGCCAGCGGGGGATTCAGGGGGGCTAACAATGAGCAGTTCTTC. Using reference TRBV7-9 and TRBJ2-1 for the parts outside the CDR3, the full variable domain is DTGVSQNPRHKITKRGQNVTFRCDPISEHNRLYWYRQTLGQGPEFLTYFQNEAQLEKSRLLSDRFSAERPKGSFSTLEIQRTEQGDSAMYLCASGGFRGANNEQFFGPGTRLTVL.

This clonotype was seen at least ten times. V usage is TRBV3-1 and J usage is TRBJ2-7; D is undetermined. CDR3 length equals 11 residues. Trimming took 1 base from V and 6 from J, leaving 4 bases between them. Germline V gene lookup returns CDR1 LGHDT and CDR2 YNNKEL (reference sequence). CDR3 residues: CASSQGSEQYV. The CDR3 nucleotides are TGTGCCAGCAGCCAAGGTAGCGAGCAGTACGTC.

The rearrangement joins TRBV3-1 to TRBJ2-2, with 8 bases identical to TRBD1. J was trimmed by 1 base and V by 8 bases; bases with no gene match: 6. The CDR3 has 15 residues. The germline V gene encodes CDR1 LGHDT and CDR2 YNNKEL (reference sequence). The CDR3, as DNA: TGTGCCAGCTATGCCGGGACAGGGAACACCGGGGAGCTGTTTTTT. This gives the protein CASYAGTGNTGELFF.

This clonotype came up many times. The genes are TRBV12-3 or TRBV12-4 and TRBJ1-2, with D possibly being TRBD1 (6 bases). The ends were cut back, 3 bases at V and 8 bases at J, with 13 bases in the middle. This CDR3 is 13 amino acids long. The CDR3 is CASSLGAREGYTF. The CDR3 DNA follows: TGTGCCAGCAGTTTGGGGGCCAGAGAGGGCTACACCTTC.

This clonotype was seen more than once but under ten times. V gene TRBV6-2 or TRBV6-3 combines with J gene TRBJ2-2, with 11 positions matching TRBD2. CDR3 length: 16 residues. V gave up 6 bases and J gave up 5 bases; unmatched junction bases: 8. Germline assignment: CDR1 MNHEY and CDR2 SVGEGT. The CDR3 loop reads CASSIAGGPRTGELFF. In DNA, the CDR3 is TGTGCCAGCAGCATAGCGGGAGGGCCGAGGACCGGGGAGCTGTTTTTT.

This clonotype was counted only a few times. The chain combines TRBV14 with TRBJ2-5; 9 bases fit TRBD2. Germline V gives CDR1 SGHDN, CDR2 FVKESK. After removal of 4 bases from V and 5 bases from J, the junction contained 14 bases not matched to a gene. This CDR3 is built from 17 residues. Here the CDR3 DNA reads TGTGCCAGCAGCCCAAGGGGTAGCGGGAGTCCGTGGGAGACCCAGTACTTC. It specifies CASSPRGSGSPWETQYF.

The chain employs TRBV3-1 and TRBJ2-1; D is undetermined. Germline CDR1 LGHDT, CDR2 YNNKEL (reference sequence). Deletions cut 2 bases from V and 5 bases from J, with 7 bases between. The CDR3 totals 13 residues. The CDR3 reads CASSQLADNEQFF. The CDR3 nucleotides are TGTGCCAGCAGCCAACTCGCGGACAATGAGCAGTTCTTC.

This clonotype was observed many times. This chain links TRBV6-5 with TRBJ1-1; D possibly corresponds to TRBD1 (6 bases). This CDR3 region has 15 residues. From germline, CDR1 is MNHEY and CDR2 SVGAGI. Trimming shortened V by 4 bases and J by 7 bases, and 19 bases separated the two germline ends. The CDR3 reads CASSSLDRSTLEAFF. The CDR3 nucleotides read TGTGCCAGCAGTTCTCTAGACAGGAGTACCCTTGAAGCTTTCTTT.

This clonotype has more than one count but fewer than ten. V usage is TRBV6-1 and J usage is TRBJ2-1; 9 bases line up with TRBD1. CDR3 length: 13 residues. The germline V gene encodes CDR1 MNHNS and CDR2 SASEGT. J was trimmed by 6 bases and V by 8 bases; bases with no gene match: 5. The CDR3 DNA reads as TGTGCCAGCGGGACAGGGCTAACCAATGAGCAGTTCTTC. Amino acids: CASGTGLTNEQFF.

This clonotype was detected ten times or more. The chain employs TRBV20-1 and TRBJ2-1; 7 bases agree with TRBD1. The trim removed 5 bases at V and 15 bases at J, leaving 13 bases unmatched. This CDR3 has 12 amino acids. The germline CDR1 and CDR2 sequences are DFQATT and SNEGSKA (reference sequence). DNA for the CDR3: TGCAGTGCTCCACAGGGGTCGCAACGTGGGTTCTTC. It encodes CSAPQGSQRGFF.

There are many counts of this clonotype. The chain links TRBV29-1 to TRBJ2-3; TRBD2 aligns across 8 bases. The V gene's germline CDR1 is SQVTM and CDR2 ANQGSEA. The CDR3 totals 14 residues. V shed 5 bases, J shed 1 base, and the junction held 5 bases outside the gene matches. The CDR3 here is CSVRKAGGTDTQYF. In DNA form, the CDR3 reads TGCAGCGTTCGGAAAGCGGGAGGCACAGATACGCAGTATTTT.

This rearrangement joins TRBV6-1 to TRBJ2-7; 8 bases match TRBD2. V lost 2 bases, J lost 2 bases, and 5 bases stayed unmatched. This CDR3 comprises 15 residues. In germline, CDR1 is MNHNS, CDR2 SASEGT. The CDR3 coding sequence is TGTGCCAGCAGTGAACTAGCGGGTTCCACCTACGAGCAGTACGTC. Amino acids: CASSELAGSTYEQYV.

This clonotype has only a few counts. CDR3 coding DNA: TGTGCCAGCAGTGAATCGGGCTACAATGAGCAGTTCTTC. This translates into CASSESGYNEQFF. V gene TRBV25-1 combines with J gene TRBJ2-1; D not certain. The germline V and J ends were trimmed by 1 base and 3 bases, with 4 bases remaining between them. CDR1 is MGHDK, CDR2 SYGVNS, per germline. The CDR3 runs to 13 residues.

This clonotype appeared a few times. The chain recombines TRBV7-9 with TRBJ2-7; 9 bases are shared with TRBD2. The trim removed 4 bases at V and 3 bases at J, leaving 4 bases unmatched. This CDR3 is 14 amino acids long. Germline CDR1 and CDR2: SEHNR and FQNEAQ (reference sequence). The CDR3 protein is CASSYSGSLYEQYF. CDR3 DNA: TGTGCCAGCAGCTATAGCGGGAGTCTCTACGAGCAGTACTTC.

This clonotype showed up many times. V usage is TRBV13 and J usage is TRBJ2-5; TRBD1 agrees at 7 bases. The CDR3 loop spans 14 amino acids. With V trimmed by 5 bases and J by 3 bases, 6 bases remained unmatched. The germline V gene has CDR1 PRHDT and CDR2 FYEKMQ (reference sequence). CDR3 sequence reads: CASSHRDREETQYF. The CDR3 DNA sequence: TGTGCCAGCAGCCATAGGGACAGAGAAGAGACCCAGTACTTC.

This clonotype was detected only a few times. The CDR3 DNA is TGTGCCAGCAGTGATGCGACGGTCGCATTTCAGTACGTC. This encodes CASSDATVAFQYV. The chain recombines TRBV2 with TRBJ2-7; D is unresolved. The germline V gene encodes CDR1 SNHLY and CDR2 FYNNEI. This CDR3 contains 13 residues. The V end lost 3 bases, the J end lost 10 bases, and 16 bases lay between the germline ends.

The chain links TRBV7-9 to TRBJ2-7; 10 nucleotides align to TRBD1. J was trimmed by 5 bases and V by 6 bases; bases with no gene match: 10. Germline values: CDR1 SEHNR, CDR2 FQNEAQ (reference sequence). The CDR3 runs to 15 residues. The CDR3 bases are TGTGCCAGCAGTCACCCAGGACAGGGGGTAGACGAGCAGTACTTC. Translated, it gives CASSHPGQGVDEQYF.

This clonotype was seen repeatedly, ten times or more. The J gene is TRBJ2-3, the V gene TRBV20-1, with D perhaps matching TRBD1 or TRBD2 (6 bases each). The CDR3 contains 11 residues. Trimming removed 5 bases at V and 10 bases at J, with 13 bases between. Germline V lookup: CDR1 DFQATT, CDR2 SNEGSKA (reference sequence). The CDR3 DNA reads as TGCAGTGCTCCGAAGGGGGGACCGCAGTATTTT. Translated, it gives CSAPKGGPQYF.

This clonotype has ten or more counts. J is TRBJ1-4 and V is TRBV5-1; D uncertain. V was clipped by 4 bases and J by 3 bases, with 13 bases between them. Germline-derived CDR1 and CDR2 are SGHRS and YFSETQ. CDR3 length: 15 residues. Here the CDR3 DNA reads TGCGCCAGCAGCCGGGAAAGGGTAGCTAATGAAAAACTGTTTTTT. Protein: CASSRERVANEKLFF.

This rearrangement joins TRBV7-9 to TRBJ2-3; D is ambiguous. Germline CDR1 SEHNR, CDR2 FQNEAQ (reference sequence). The CDR3 is made up of 13 amino acids. V lost 10 bases and J lost 4, with 15 bases in between. The CDR3 here is CATGRLVPDTQYF. CDR3 DNA: TGTGCCACTGGGCGCTTGGTTCCAGATACGCAGTATTTT.

This clonotype was seen repeatedly, ten times or more. This chain links TRBV4-3 with TRBJ2-7; D tentatively fits TRBD1 or TRBD2 (5 bases each). The V end lost 4 bases, the J end lost 3 bases, and 13 bases lay between the germline ends. This CDR3 comprises 14 residues. The germline V gene has CDR1 LGHNA and CDR2 YSLEER. The CDR3 reads CASSRDRGDYEQYF. The CDR3 DNA sequence: TGCGCCAGCAGCCGAGACCGAGGGGACTACGAGCAGTACTTC.

The chain couples TRBV10-3 to TRBJ2-1, with D unclear. The V gene's germline CDR1 is ENHRY and CDR2 SYGVKD. The V end lost 1 base, the J end lost 9 bases, and 13 bases lay between the germline ends. The CDR3 totals 14 residues. The CDR3 bases are TGTGCCATCAGTGAGTTCTCCAGACCCTCTGAGCAGTTCTTC. Amino acid sequence: CAISEFSRPSEQFF.